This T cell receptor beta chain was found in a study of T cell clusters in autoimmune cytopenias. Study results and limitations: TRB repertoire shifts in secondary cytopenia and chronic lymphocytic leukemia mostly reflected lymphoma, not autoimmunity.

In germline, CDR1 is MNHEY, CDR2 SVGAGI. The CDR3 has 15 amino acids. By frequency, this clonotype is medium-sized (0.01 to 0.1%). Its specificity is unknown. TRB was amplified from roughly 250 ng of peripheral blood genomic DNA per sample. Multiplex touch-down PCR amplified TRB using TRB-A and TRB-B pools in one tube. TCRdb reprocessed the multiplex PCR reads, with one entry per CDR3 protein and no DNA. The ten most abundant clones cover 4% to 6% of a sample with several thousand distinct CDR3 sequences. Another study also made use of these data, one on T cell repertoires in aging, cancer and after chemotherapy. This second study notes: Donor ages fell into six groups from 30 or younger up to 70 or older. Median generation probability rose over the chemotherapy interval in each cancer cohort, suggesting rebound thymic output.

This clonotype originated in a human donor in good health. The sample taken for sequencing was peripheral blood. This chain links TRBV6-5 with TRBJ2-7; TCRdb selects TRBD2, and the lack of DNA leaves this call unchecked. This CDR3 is CASSYGPVSDYEQYF.